A single T cell receptor beta chain is shown here with its context. Its antigen is undetermined. Naive CD8 cells comprised CD45RO-negative, CCR7-positively selected cells, excluding terminally differentiated effector memory CD45RA+ cells. All participating donors were Caucasian adults from Nashville, Tennessee. Trimming removed 1 base at V and 4 bases at J, with 14 bases between. Germline CDR1 and CDR2: MGHRA and YSYEKL. This CDR3 has 15 amino acids. The sample comes from a study of shared clonotypes between healthy human individuals. Across the study: For every donor, three CD4 naive, three CD4 memory, two CD8 naive and one CD8 memory plates were used.

Template for every sorted-subset replicate PCR totaled approximately 200 ng DNA, approximately 30,000 T cell genomes. Sequencing used immunoSEQ multiplex PCR; TCRdb keeps in-frame clones, though not all of them. The table lists about 1,800,000 clones, about 94% of them singletons. Findings and limits, study-wide: The authors expected sequencing depth to affect clonotype sharing among donors.

The sequenced material came from naive CD8+ T cells sorted from blood. The sequence derives from a man aged 18 to 30 in good health. The chain links TRBV4-1 to TRBJ2-7; D unresolved. CDR3 in amino acids: CASSQGPGLGYEQYF. The CDR3 nucleotides read TGCGCCAGCAGCCAAGGACCCGGTCTAGGGTACGAGCAGTACTTC.